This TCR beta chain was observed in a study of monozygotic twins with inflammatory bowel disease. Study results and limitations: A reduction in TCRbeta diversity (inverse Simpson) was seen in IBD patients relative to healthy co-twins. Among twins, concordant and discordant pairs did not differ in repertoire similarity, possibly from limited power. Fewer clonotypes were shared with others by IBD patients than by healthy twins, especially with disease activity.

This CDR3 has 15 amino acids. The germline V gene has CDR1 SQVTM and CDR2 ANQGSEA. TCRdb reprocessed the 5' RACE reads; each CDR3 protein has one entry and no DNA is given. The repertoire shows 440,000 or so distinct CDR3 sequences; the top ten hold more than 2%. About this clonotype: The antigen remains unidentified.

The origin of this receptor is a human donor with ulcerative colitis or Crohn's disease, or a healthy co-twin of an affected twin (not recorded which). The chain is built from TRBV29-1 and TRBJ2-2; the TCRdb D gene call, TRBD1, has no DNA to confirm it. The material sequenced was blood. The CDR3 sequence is CSVASVPGGTGELFF.